The 12 T cell receptor beta chains listed next were all sequenced from one sample in a study of blood T cell repertoires in COVID-19. Some clones are missing from TCRdb's copy, which holds only in-frame ones; the method was immunoSEQ multiplex PCR. The table shows 37,000 or so clones, with 89% occurring only once. Sequenced material: peripheral blood. The receptors derive from a human donor in a cohort sampled during active COVID-19.

CDR3 DNA sequence: TGTGCCAGCAGCTTAGATCGACTAGCGGGCCTCTACGAGCAGTACTTC. This encodes CASSLDRLAGLYEQYF. The chain employs TRBV11-2 and TRBJ2-7; 10 bases align to TRBD2. This CDR3 has 16 residues. V shed 0 bases, J shed 3 bases, and the junction held 5 bases outside the gene matches. Germline V lookup: CDR1 SGHAT, CDR2 FQNNGV.

The genes are TRBV7-9 and TRBJ2-7; TRBD1 aligns across 7 bases. Germline V gives CDR1 SEHNR, CDR2 FQNEAQ (reference sequence). The trim removed 5 bases at V and 1 base at J, leaving 11 bases unmatched. This CDR3 is built from 16 residues. For the CDR3, the DNA is TGTGCCAGCAGCCCAGGGTCCAGGGGGTTTTCCTACGAGCAGTACTTC. It translates to CASSPGSRGFSYEQYF.

This chain connects TRBV15 to TRBJ2-6, with a possible D match to TRBD1 (5 bases). Trimming left V 3 bases short and J 4 bases short, with 10 bases between. Germline V CDR1 and CDR2: LNHNV, YYDKDF (reference sequence). The CDR3 is 15 amino acids. The CDR3 bases are TGTGCCACCAGCAGCCACAGGTCCGGGGCCAACGTCCTGACTTTC. Amino acids: CATSSHRSGANVLTF.

The chain employs TRBV6-6 and TRBJ1-4; the D is unclear. The CDR3 is 14 residues long. Germline values: CDR1 MNHNY, CDR2 SVGAGI (reference sequence). Trimming took off 11 bases at V and 1 base at J, with 14 bases between the two ends. The CDR3 protein is CAGRSRGTNEKLFF. Written as DNA, the CDR3 is TGTGCCGGTCGGAGTCGAGGAACTAATGAAAAACTGTTTTTT.

V usage is TRBV12-3 or TRBV12-4 and J usage is TRBJ2-7; D gene uncertain. Deletions cut 2 bases from V and 3 bases from J, with 2 bases between. The CDR3 covers 11 residues. The CDR3 is CASSLLYEQYF. CDR3 DNA: TGTGCCAGCAGTTTACTCTACGAGCAGTACTTC.

This chain joins TRBV27 and TRBJ2-1, with 12 bases aligning to TRBD2. The CDR3 is 15 amino acids. Losses at the gene ends were 5 bases for V and 7 bases for J; bases not matched to a gene: 6. The V gene's germline CDR1 is MNHEY and CDR2 SMNVEV (reference sequence). CDR3: CASSGLAGGQNEQFF. CDR3 nucleotides: TGTGCCAGCAGTGGCCTAGCGGGGGGGCAAAATGAGCAGTTCTTC.

J is TRBJ1-2 and V is TRBV10-3; the match to TRBD1 covers 7 bases. CDR1 is ENHRY and CDR2 is SYGVKD in the germline V gene. This CDR3 comprises 14 residues. The ends lost 9 bases at V and 4 bases at J; junction bases unmatched: 11. The CDR3 region has the DNA TGTGCCATAGCCGAGGGGGCAGCTTTCTATGGCTACACCTTC. As protein: CAIAEGAAFYGYTF.

The V and J genes are TRBV6-6 and TRBJ1-5, with D possibly matching TRBD1 (5 bases). The germline gives CDR1 MNHNY, CDR2 SVGAGI (reference sequence). This CDR3 contains 16 residues. Trimming cost V 5 bases and J 3 bases, with 17 bases left between them. This CDR3 reads CASSPPGEGHNQPQHF. DNA for the CDR3: TGTGCCAGCAGTCCCCCGGGGGAGGGGCACAATCAGCCCCAGCATTTT.

The genes are TRBV6-2 or TRBV6-3 and TRBJ2-7; 8 bases are a match to TRBD2. The CDR3 length is 15 residues. Germline-derived CDR1 and CDR2 are MNHEY and SVGEGT. V dropped 2 bases and J dropped 2; count of bases not matched to a gene: 5. This CDR3 reads CASSYIERGTYEQYF. The CDR3 nucleotides are TGTGCCAGCAGTTACATCGAGCGGGGGACCTACGAGCAGTACTTC.

This clone was picked up one time. The CDR3 here is CASSSPGGRGAFF. CDR3 sequence (DNA): TGCGCCAGCAGCTCCCCGGGGGGGAGAGGAGCTTTCTTT. This sequence joins TRBV5-1 and TRBJ1-1, with a weak D call TRBD1 (5 bases). CDR1 and CDR2 (germline): SGHRS, YFSETQ. Trimming took 3 bases from V and 10 from J, leaving 16 bases between them. This CDR3 has 13 amino acids.

This clone was seen once. This chain joins TRBV30 and TRBJ1-2; 7 bases match TRBD1. V shed 1 base, J shed 7 bases, and the junction held 9 bases outside the gene matches. The CDR3 spans 14 residues. Per the germline V gene, CDR1 is GTSNPN and CDR2 is SVGIG (reference sequence). The CDR3 loop is CAWSEVKGASGYTF. The CDR3 nucleotides read TGTGCCTGGAGTGAGGTAAAGGGGGCAAGTGGCTACACCTTC. Together with reference TRBV30 and TRBJ1-2, the CDR3 gives the full variable domain: SQTIHQWPATLVQPVGSPLSLECTVEGTSNPNLYWYRQAAGRGLQLLFYSVGIGQISSEVPQNLSASRPQDRQFILSSKKLLLSDSGFYLCAWSEVKGASGYTFGSGTRLTVV.

This clone is a singleton in its sample. This sequence joins TRBV5-1 and TRBJ1-1; 8 bases are a match to TRBD1. Trimming cost V 4 bases and J 5 bases; bases outside gene matches: 7. Germline V gives CDR1 SGHRS, CDR2 YFSETQ. The CDR3 has 14 amino acids. CDR3 nucleotides: TGCGCCAGCAGCCCTCAGACAGGGGTGACTGAAGCTTTCTTT. Translating gives CASSPQTGVTEAFF. Combining the CDR3 with reference TRBV5-1 and TRBJ1-1 gives the whole variable domain KAGVTQTPRYLIKTRGQQVTLSCSPISGHRSVSWYQQTPGQGLQFLFEYFSETQRNKGNFPGRFSGRQFSNSRSEMNVSTLELGDSALYLCASSPQTGVTEAFFGQGTRLTVV.